This T cell receptor (beta chain) was found in a study of OX40 agonist ivuxolimab in advanced cancers. Study summary: Patients got intravenous ivuxolimab at 0.01 to 10 mg/kg every 2 weeks. Study observations and caveats: At doses 0.1 to 3.0 mg/kg, CD4+ and CD8+ clones expanded. Among the nonresponders, some also had low normalized T-cell clonal expansion. CD4+ T cells averaged fewer expanded clones than CD8+ T cells.

V lost 0 bases and J lost 4; bases outside the gene matches: 14. CDR3 length: 18 amino acids. CDR1 is LGHNA, CDR2 YNFKEQ, per germline. Notes on this clone: The antigen is undetermined.

Only in-frame clones appear in the TCRdb table, and some are missing; sequencing was by immunoSEQ multiplex PCR. The sample has 20,000 to 25,000 clones; about 79% are singletons. The rearrangement links TRBV4-2 to TRBJ2-5, with 7 bases lining up with TRBD2. The source was CD4+ or CD8+ T cells sorted from blood, collected in a trial of the OX40 agonist ivuxolimab. This clonotype originated in an adult with an advanced solid tumor such as melanoma, head and neck, liver or kidney cancer. CDR3 nucleotide sequence: TGTGCCAGCAGCCAAGATTCGTCCCTCGCGGGAGTGGGAGAGACCCAGTACTTC. Translated: CASSQDSSLAGVGETQYF.